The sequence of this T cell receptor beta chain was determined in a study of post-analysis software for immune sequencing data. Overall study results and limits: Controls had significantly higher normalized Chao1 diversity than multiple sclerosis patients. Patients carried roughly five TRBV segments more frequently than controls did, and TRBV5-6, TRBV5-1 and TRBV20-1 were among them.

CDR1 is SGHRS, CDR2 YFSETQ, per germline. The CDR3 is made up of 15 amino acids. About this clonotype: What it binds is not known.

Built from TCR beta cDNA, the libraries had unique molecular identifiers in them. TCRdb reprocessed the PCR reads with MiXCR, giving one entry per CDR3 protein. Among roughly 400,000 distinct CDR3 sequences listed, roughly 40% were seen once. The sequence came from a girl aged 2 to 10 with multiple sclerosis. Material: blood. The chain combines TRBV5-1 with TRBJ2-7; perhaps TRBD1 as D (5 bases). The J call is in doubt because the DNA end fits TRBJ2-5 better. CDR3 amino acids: CASSGLTERKVTQYF. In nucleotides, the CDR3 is TGCGCCAGCAGCGGTTTGACAGAGAGGAAAGTGACCCAGTACTTC.